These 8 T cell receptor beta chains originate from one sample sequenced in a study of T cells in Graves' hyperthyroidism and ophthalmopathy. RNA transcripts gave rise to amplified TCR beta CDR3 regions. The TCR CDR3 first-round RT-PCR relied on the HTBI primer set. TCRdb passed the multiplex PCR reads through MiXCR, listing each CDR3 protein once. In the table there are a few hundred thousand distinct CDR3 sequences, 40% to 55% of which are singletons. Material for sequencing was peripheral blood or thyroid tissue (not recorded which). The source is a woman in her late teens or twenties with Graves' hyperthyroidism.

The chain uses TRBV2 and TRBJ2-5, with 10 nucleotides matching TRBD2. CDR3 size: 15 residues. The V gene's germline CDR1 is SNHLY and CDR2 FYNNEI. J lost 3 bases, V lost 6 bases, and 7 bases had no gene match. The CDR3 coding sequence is TGTGCCAGCAGGAGGACTAGCGGAGGGGAAGAGACCCAGTACTTC. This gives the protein CASRRTSGGEETQYF.

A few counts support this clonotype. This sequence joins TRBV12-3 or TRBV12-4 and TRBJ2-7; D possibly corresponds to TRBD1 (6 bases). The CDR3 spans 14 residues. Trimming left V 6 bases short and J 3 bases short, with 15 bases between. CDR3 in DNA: TGTGCCAGCAGCCCCCGGACAGCAAACTACGAGCAGTACTTC. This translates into CASSPRTANYEQYF.

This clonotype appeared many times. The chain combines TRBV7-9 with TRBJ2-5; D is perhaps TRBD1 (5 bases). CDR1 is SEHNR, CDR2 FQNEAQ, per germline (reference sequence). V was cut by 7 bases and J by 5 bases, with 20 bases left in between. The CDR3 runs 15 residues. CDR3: CASTPMGQGIETQYF. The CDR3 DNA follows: TGTGCCAGCACCCCGATGGGGCAGGGTATCGAGACCCAGTACTTC. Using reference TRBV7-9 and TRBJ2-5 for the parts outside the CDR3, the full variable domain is DTGVSQNPRHKITKRGQNVTFRCDPISEHNRLYWYRQTLGQGPEFLTYFQNEAQLEKSRLLSDRFSAERPKGSFSTLEIQRTEQGDSAMYLCASTPMGQGIETQYFGPGTRLLVL.

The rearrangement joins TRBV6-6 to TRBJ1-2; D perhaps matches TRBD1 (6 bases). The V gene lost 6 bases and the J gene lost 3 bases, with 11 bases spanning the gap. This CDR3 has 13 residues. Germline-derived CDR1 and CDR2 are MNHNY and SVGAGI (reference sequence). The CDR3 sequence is CASRTGFDYGYTF. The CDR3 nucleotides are TGTGCCAGCAGAACAGGGTTCGACTATGGCTACACCTTC.

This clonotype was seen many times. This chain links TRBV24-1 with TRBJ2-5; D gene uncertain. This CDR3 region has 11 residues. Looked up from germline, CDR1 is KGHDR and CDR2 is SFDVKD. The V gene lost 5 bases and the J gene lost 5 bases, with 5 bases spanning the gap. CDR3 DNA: TGTGCCACCAGTGTTGGGGAGACCCAGTACTTC. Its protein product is CATSVGETQYF.

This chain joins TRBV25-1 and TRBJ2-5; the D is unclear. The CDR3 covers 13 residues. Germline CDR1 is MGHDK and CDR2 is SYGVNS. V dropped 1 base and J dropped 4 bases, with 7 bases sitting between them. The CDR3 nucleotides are TGTGCCAGCAGTGAATGGAGTCGAGAGACCCAGTACTTC. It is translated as CASSEWSRETQYF. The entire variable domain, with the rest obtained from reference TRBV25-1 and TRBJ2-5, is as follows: EADIYQTPRYLVIGTGKKITLECSQTMGHDKMYWYQQDPGMELHLIHYSYGVNSTEKGDLSSESTVSRIRTEHFPLTLESARPSHTSQYLCASSEWSRETQYFGPGTRLLVL.

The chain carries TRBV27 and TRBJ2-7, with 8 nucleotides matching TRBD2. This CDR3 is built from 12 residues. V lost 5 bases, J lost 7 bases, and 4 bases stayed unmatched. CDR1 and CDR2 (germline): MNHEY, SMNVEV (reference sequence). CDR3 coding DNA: TGTGCCAGCAGTATCGTAGCGGGGGAGCAGTACTTC. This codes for CASSIVAGEQYF.

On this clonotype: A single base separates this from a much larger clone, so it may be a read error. The CDR3 is CSVEPGGGDEQYF. DNA of the CDR3: TGCAGCGTTGAGCCCGGGGGCGGCGACGAGCAGTACTTC. The rearrangement joins TRBV29-1 to TRBJ2-7; either TRBD1 or TRBD2 may supply D (6 bases each). The CDR3 runs 13 residues. Trimming removed 3 bases from V and 5 bases from J, with 14 bases in between. Germline V lookup: CDR1 SQVTM, CDR2 ANQGSEA.